This record covers a single T cell receptor (beta chain). Its antigen is undetermined. The CDR3 is 13 residues long. Germline CDR1 SGHRS, CDR2 YFSETQ. The V gene lost 3 bases and the J gene lost 2 bases, with 8 bases spanning the gap. This sample was included in a study of T cell responses to AZD1222 COVID-19 vaccine. Generated by immunoSEQ multiplex PCR, the TCRdb table keeps only in-frame clones and is missing some. Among over 150,000 clones listed, over 80% were seen once. Study results and limitations: Researchers took repertoire samples only after the peak T cell response had come. With two AZD1222 doses given, Spike-specific TCR breadth and depth both rose. Among the donors, most were white British and more were female, and clonal diversity was possibly underestimated. Baseline seropositives among AZD1222 recipients totaled only six or seven.

This clonotype originated in an adult who received the MenACWY meningococcal vaccine as a control. The chain employs TRBV5-1 and TRBJ2-5; D may be TRBD2 (6 bases). The starting material was peripheral blood, obtained 28 days after the second dose of the MenACWY control vaccine. DNA for the CDR3: TGCGCCAGCAGCTCCGGGACTCAAGAGACCCAGTACTTC. Translating gives CASSSGTQETQYF.